The 32 T cell receptor beta chains reported below all come from one sample, sequenced in a study of response to subunit inactivated influenza vaccine. One entry per CDR3 protein, called by TCRdb with MiXCR from the RT-PCR reads. The sample consists of about 830,000 distinct CDR3 sequences, about 18% of them appearing once. Sequenced here: PBMCs from blood, sampled 5 to 6 days after vaccination. These receptors came from a man aged 50-59 years who received an inactivated influenza vaccine.

The CDR3 bases are TGTGCCAGCAGCTTTTTTCAGTCATCTGGGGCCAACGTCCTGACTTTC. Protein: CASSFFQSSGANVLTF. The chain joins TRBV5-6 to TRBJ2-6, with no clear D. The CDR3 covers 16 residues. V was clipped by 2 bases and J by 1 base, with 10 bases between them. Per germline, CDR1 SGHDT and CDR2 YYEEEE.

This clonotype was found a few times. V is TRBV9 and J is TRBJ2-6, with TRBD1 as a possible D gene (6 bases). The CDR3 has 15 amino acids. Germline loops: CDR1 SGDLS, CDR2 YYNGEE. Trimming left V 5 bases short and J 1 base short, with 10 bases between. CDR3 sequence: CASSVTGSGANVLTF. The CDR3 DNA reads TGTGCCAGCAGTGTTACAGGGTCTGGGGCCAACGTCCTGACTTTC.

This clonotype was recorded at least ten times. The chain carries TRBV12-3 or TRBV12-4 and TRBJ2-7; D gene ambiguous. The germline V and J ends were trimmed by 8 bases and 3 bases, with 11 bases remaining between them. The CDR3 covers 12 residues. The CDR3 DNA is TGTGCCAGCTGTGTAGGCGGCTACGAGCAGTACTTC. It is translated as CASCVGGYEQYF.

The chain links TRBV6-1 to TRBJ2-5; TRBD2 matches at 8 bases. Germline loops: CDR1 MNHNS, CDR2 SASEGT. CDR3 length equals 14 residues. The V gene end was trimmed by 6 bases and the J gene end by 0 bases; junction bases not matched to a gene: 3. The CDR3 loop is CASRLAVYQETQYF. DNA of the CDR3: TGTGCCAGCAGACTAGCGGTGTACCAAGAGACCCAGTACTTC.

This clonotype was counted many times. The genes are TRBV20-1 and TRBJ2-3; 8 positions match TRBD2. Germline V gene data show CDR1 as DFQATT and CDR2 as SNEGSKA (reference sequence). There are 13 residues in the CDR3. The trim removed 6 bases at V and 2 bases at J, leaving 4 bases unmatched. In DNA, the CDR3 is TGCAGTGCCTTAGCGGGGTACACAGATACGCAGTATTTT. Amino acid sequence: CSALAGYTDTQYF.

This clonotype was picked up a small number of times. This chain connects TRBV20-1 to TRBJ2-7, with TRBD2 matching over 14 bases. The V gene's germline CDR1 is DFQATT and CDR2 SNEGSKA (reference sequence). V gave up 2 bases and J gave up 6 bases; unmatched junction bases: 3. The CDR3 has 14 amino acids. CDR3 nucleotide sequence: TGCAGTGCTAGATGGACTAGCGGGGGGTCCGAGCAGTACTTC. It specifies CSARWTSGGSEQYF.

This clonotype has just a few counts. The V gene is TRBV20-1, the J gene TRBJ1-5; D not certain. Germline V gene sequence: CDR1 DFQATT, CDR2 SNEGSKA (reference sequence). V dropped 3 bases and J dropped 4 bases, with 10 bases sitting between them. The CDR3 is made up of 13 amino acids. CDR3 region: CSARETENQPQHF. In nucleotides, the CDR3 is TGCAGTGCTAGGGAGACCGAGAATCAGCCCCAGCATTTT.

The chain links TRBV6-2 or TRBV6-3 to TRBJ2-3; 13 bases line up with TRBD2. The length of the CDR3 is 18 residues. The V segment lost 4 bases and the J segment 0 bases; nucleotides outside the gene matches: 7. Germline loops: CDR1 MNHEY, CDR2 SVGEGT. The CDR3 DNA sequence: TGTGCCAGCAGTTTCCGACTAGCGGGGGGCACTAGCACAGATACGCAGTATTTT. Its protein product is CASSFRLAGGTSTDTQYF.

This clonotype was seen only once. V is TRBV7-2 and J is TRBJ2-1; D is uncertain. CDR3 length: 11 residues. Germline V CDR1 and CDR2: SGHTA, FQGNSA. V was clipped by 5 bases and J by 10 bases, with 9 bases between them. The CDR3 loop is CASSEGWEQFF. For the CDR3, the DNA is TGTGCCAGCAGCGAAGGGTGGGAGCAGTTCTTC.

The chain combines TRBV20-1 with TRBJ2-5, with unresolved D. Germline V gives CDR1 DFQATT, CDR2 SNEGSKA (reference sequence). Trimming removed 7 bases at V and 1 base at J, with 10 bases between. The CDR3 totals 12 residues. In nucleotides, the CDR3 is TGCAGTGTACAGTCTTCCCAAGAGACCCAGTACTTC. This gives the protein CSVQSSQETQYF.

The chain couples TRBV27 to TRBJ2-7, with D perhaps matching TRBD1 or TRBD2 (6 bases each). The ends were cut back, 3 bases at V and 0 bases at J, with 12 bases in the middle. The length of the CDR3 is 15 residues. The germline V gene has CDR1 MNHEY and CDR2 SMNVEV (reference sequence). The CDR3 DNA is TGTGCCAGCAGTTTGGGGGGCTGGGGCTCCTACGAGCAGTACTTC. This encodes CASSLGGWGSYEQYF.

J is TRBJ1-2 and V is TRBV7-8, with 7 bases identical to TRBD1. Per germline, CDR1 SGHVS and CDR2 FQNEAQ. J was trimmed by 2 bases and V by 5 bases; bases with no gene match: 8. This CDR3 is built from 15 residues. The CDR3 DNA reads as TGTGCCAGCAGCACACGACAGGGTGTGAACTATGGCTACACCTTC. Amino acid sequence: CASSTRQGVNYGYTF.

The rearrangement links TRBV6-2 or TRBV6-3 to TRBJ2-2; possibly TRBD2 for D (6 bases). The CDR3 has 18 residues. Germline CDR1 reads MNHEY; CDR2 reads SVGEGT. Trimming removed 10 bases at V and 0 bases at J, with 24 bases between. The CDR3 coding sequence is TGTGCCAACATCCCAGGGACTGCCCGACGAACGAACACCGGGGAGCTGTTTTTT. This codes for CANIPGTARRTNTGELFF.

V gene TRBV10-2 combines with J gene TRBJ1-4; TRBD1 matches 7 bases. V shed 6 bases and J 6 bases; nucleotides not matched to a gene: 7. The CDR3 is 14 amino acids. From germline, CDR1 is WSHSY and CDR2 SAAADI. The CDR3 bases are TGCGCCAGCAGAGCGACAGGGCTTGATGAAAAACTGTTTTTT. Its protein is CASRATGLDEKLFF.

This clonotype showed up just a few times. J is TRBJ2-3 and V is TRBV10-3; D is undetermined. V was clipped by 6 bases and J by 0 bases, with 10 bases between them. The CDR3 sequence is 14 residues long. CDR1 and CDR2 from the germline V gene are ENHRY and SYGVKD. Written as DNA, the CDR3 is TGTGCCATCAGCGGAGTAGCTAGCACAGATACGCAGTATTTT. Protein: CAISGVASTDTQYF.

The chain links TRBV12-3 or TRBV12-4 to TRBJ2-5; tentatively, D is TRBD2 (6 bases). The CDR3 totals 14 residues. V gave up 8 bases and J gave up 3 bases, with 16 bases separating them. CDR3 in DNA: TGTGCCAGCCAAACCGGGACTTTGAAAGAGACCCAGTACTTC. Residues: CASQTGTLKETQYF.

This rearrangement joins TRBV12-3 or TRBV12-4 to TRBJ2-1; TRBD1 matches at 7 bases. Trimming took 6 bases from V and 3 from J; bases not matched to a gene: 14. The CDR3 length is 17 residues. The CDR3 bases are TGTGCCAGCAGGTACAATGACAGGGCTAGAGTCTACAATGAGCAGTTCTTC. This sequence encodes CASRYNDRARVYNEQFF.

In regard to this clonotype: The junction differs from germline at one of its ends, possibly a read error. The chain combines TRBV4-3 with TRBJ2-7; 10 bases are a match to TRBD1. The CDR3 has 15 residues. The germline gives CDR1 LGHNA, CDR2 YSLEER. CDR3 loop: CVSSLPGQGIYEQYF. In DNA form, the CDR3 reads TGCGTCAGCAGCCTACCGGGACAGGGGATCTACGAGCAGTACTTC.

This clonotype was detected only a few times. The chain's CDR3 is CASSGLGIQETQYF. For the CDR3, the DNA is TGTGCCAGCAGCGGCCTAGGGATCCAAGAGACCCAGTACTTC. The genes are TRBV28 and TRBJ2-5, with unresolved D. V shed 6 bases and J shed 1 base, with 12 bases lying between them. The length of the CDR3 is 14 residues. CDR1 and CDR2 (germline): MDHEN, SYDVKM.

The DNA for the CDR3 is TGTGCCAGCAGTTTAGCGTGGGGGGGTGGGCGCCAAGAGACCCAGTACTTC. Translation gives CASSLAWGGGRQETQYF. The chain uses TRBV12-3 or TRBV12-4 and TRBJ2-5; 7 bases match TRBD2. The CDR3 has 17 amino acids. The J segment lost 1 base and the V segment lost 0 bases, leaving 8 bases of the junction unmatched.

V is TRBV7-9 and J is TRBJ2-5; D unresolved. This CDR3 comprises 14 residues. Germline V gene lookup returns CDR1 SEHNR and CDR2 FQNEAQ (reference sequence). V was clipped by 3 bases and J by 2 bases, with 10 bases between them. CDR3 DNA sequence: TGTGCCAGCAGCTTCGTGGTATCACAAGAGACCCAGTACTTC. Translated, it gives CASSFVVSQETQYF. Based on the CDR3 plus reference TRBV7-9 and TRBJ2-5, the full variable domain is DTGVSQNPRHKITKRGQNVTFRCDPISEHNRLYWYRQTLGQGPEFLTYFQNEAQLEKSRLLSDRFSAERPKGSFSTLEIQRTEQGDSAMYLCASSFVVSQETQYFGPGTRLLVL.

This clonotype was counted only a few times. The chain links TRBV7-2 to TRBJ2-7; D remains ambiguous. CDR1 and CDR2 from the germline V gene are SGHTA and FQGNSA. This CDR3 spans 13 amino acids. Trimming took 2 bases from V and 2 from J, leaving 7 bases between them. The CDR3 reads CASSLLNAYEQYF. The CDR3 nucleotides are TGTGCCAGCAGCTTACTTAATGCCTACGAGCAGTACTTC.

J is TRBJ2-1 and V is TRBV9; 7 bases fit TRBD2. The CDR3 covers 13 residues. Germline V gives CDR1 SGDLS, CDR2 YYNGEE. Trimming at V came to 2 bases and at J to 5 bases, leaving 1 base not matched to a gene. The CDR3 coding sequence is TGTGCCAGCAGCGTTACTAGCGACAATGAGCAGTTCTTC. It codes for CASSVTSDNEQFF. Complete variable domain (other parts from reference TRBV9 and TRBJ2-1): DSGVTQTPKHLITATGQRVTLRCSPRSGDLSVYWYQQSLDQGLQFLIQYYNGEERAKGNILERFSAQQFPDLHSELNLSSLELGDSALYFCASSVTSDNEQFFGPGTRLTVL.

The genes are TRBV7-2 and TRBJ1-1; the match to TRBD1 covers 7 bases. With V trimmed by 0 bases and J by 11 bases, 9 bases remained unmatched. The CDR3 consists of 14 residues. The germline V gene encodes CDR1 SGHTA and CDR2 FQGNSA. The CDR3 reads CASSLAYRGETAFF. In DNA, the CDR3 is TGTGCCAGCAGCTTAGCGTACAGGGGCGAGACGGCTTTCTTT.

V gene TRBV27 combines with J gene TRBJ1-6; D may be TRBD1 (6 bases). This CDR3 is built from 14 residues. Germline V gives CDR1 MNHEY, CDR2 SMNVEV (reference sequence). The germline V and J ends were trimmed by 5 bases and 11 bases, with 16 bases remaining between them. For the CDR3, the DNA is TGTGCCAGCAGTACTCTAGGGACAAGCGCACCCCTCCACTTT. It translates to CASSTLGTSAPLHF.

This chain joins TRBV7-2 and TRBJ2-7; 9 bases align to TRBD2. CDR1 SGHTA and CDR2 FQGNSA come from the germline V gene. This CDR3 contains 14 residues. The junction had 2 bases not matched to a gene; V was cut back by 1 base and J by 4 bases. CDR3 amino acids: CASSLVSGGYEQYF. CDR3 DNA sequence: TGTGCCAGCAGCTTAGTTAGCGGGGGTTACGAGCAGTACTTC.

This clonotype turned up a few times. The chain couples TRBV28 to TRBJ2-5, with 8 bases identical to TRBD2. Germline V gene data show CDR1 as MDHEN and CDR2 as SYDVKM. With 6 bases clipped from V and 0 bases from J, the junction kept 6 bases outside the gene matches. The CDR3 totals 15 residues. CDR3 DNA: TGTGCCAGCAGCTCAGCGGGGGAGAACCAAGAGACCCAGTACTTC. It codes for CASSSAGENQETQYF.

This clonotype was detected many times. V usage is TRBV4-1 and J usage is TRBJ2-7; D could derive from TRBD1 or TRBD2 (5 bases each). This CDR3 is 16 amino acids long. Trimming took 0 bases from V and 2 from J, leaving 14 bases between them. Germline V gene data show CDR1 as MGHRA and CDR2 as YSYEKL. CDR3 sequence: CASSQDPPGRTYEQYF. The CDR3 DNA reads TGCGCCAGCAGCCAAGATCCACCGGGACGGACCTACGAGCAGTACTTC.

This clonotype was found a few times. J is TRBJ1-5 and V is TRBV4-2; D is possibly TRBD1 (5 bases). The CDR3 spans 15 residues. The germline CDR1 and CDR2 sequences are LGHNA and YNFKEQ. V was trimmed by 0 bases and J by 6 bases, leaving 12 bases between them. CDR3 coding DNA: TGTGCCAGCAGCCAAGAAAGCAGGGAGTCTCAGCCCCAGCATTTT. Encoded protein: CASSQESRESQPQHF.

J is TRBJ1-1 and V is TRBV11-2; 8 bases fit TRBD1. The CDR3 contains 12 residues. The germline CDR1 and CDR2 sequences are SGHAT and FQNNGV. With V trimmed by 4 bases and J by 10 bases, 5 bases remained unmatched. CDR3 sequence reads: CASSSQGAGAFF. In nucleotides, the CDR3 is TGTGCCAGCAGCTCCCAGGGGGCTGGAGCTTTCTTT.

The rearrangement joins TRBV13 to TRBJ2-3; D remains unclear. Trimming pared 4 bases from V and 11 bases from J, leaving 19 bases between. The CDR3 length is 14 residues. Germline CDR1 reads PRHDT; CDR2 reads FYEKMQ (reference sequence). This CDR3 reads CASSSRSKLIKQYF. For the CDR3, the DNA is TGTGCCAGCAGCTCACGATCCAAATTAATAAAGCAGTATTTT.

V and J are TRBV7-8 and TRBJ2-1; maybe TRBD2 (6 bases). The V and J ends lost 2 bases and 7 bases respectively, with 18 bases between them. Germline CDR1 is SGHVS and CDR2 is FQNEAQ. The CDR3 is 16 amino acids. In DNA, the CDR3 is TGTGCCAGCAGCTTAATTGGCGGGACCTCAGGGAATGAGCAGTTCTTC. Its translation is CASSLIGGTSGNEQFF.